This T cell receptor (beta chain) stems from a study of blood T cell repertoires in COVID-19 (dated by TCRdb to the early 2020s). Background for the entire study: Samples covering the acute and convalescent phases of COVID-19 were provided by collaborators in the United States, Italy and Spain. The repertoires were made available in a free public database intended to serve as a resource for research on the immune response to SARS-CoV-2. The samples were drawn from the first 160 participants of the ongoing ImmuneRACE study and from 1,254 subjects provided by 6 global collaborators. A de-identified subject ID, COVID-19 status, age in years and sex were almost always included in the sample metadata. The prospective study material was composed of cDNA or gDNA derived from T cells, B-cell-depleted T cells, or PBMCs. The dataset comprised deeply sampled blood TCRbeta repertoires from subjects exposed to, actively infected with, or recovered from COVID-19. Where HLA class I and class II types were available, the types were taken from metadata supplied by the sample provider, not from assay-based typing.

Counted from cysteine to phenylalanine, this CDR3 has 16 amino acids. The CDR3 DNA has 48 bases and is translated from base 1. CDR1 and CDR2 are read off the germline V gene (reference sequence) as MNHEY and SMNVEV. V is cut back by 3 bases and J by 7 bases, with 9 bases in the junction unmatched. In the prospective study, participants were roughly 18 to 89 years old, resided in approximately 25 geographic areas of the United States, and were enrolled through a virtual design. In the prospective study, participants were assigned to cohorts based on the clinical history participants reported in a screening survey and a study questionnaire. ImmuneRACE Cohort 3 recovered participants were defined by two consecutive negative NP/OP PCR tests, healthcare professional clearance, or symptom resolution. In the prospective study, mobile phlebotomists collected whole blood, serum and a nasopharyngeal or oropharyngeal swab from each participant. Over a roughly two-month period, participants in the prospective study had the option of providing additional blood draws and questionnaires. Before DNA extraction, prospective study blood samples were shipped either frozen or at room temperature.

Study-wide conclusions, independent of this receptor: The quantity of clinical and demographic metadata differed by source and by participant and was supplied without curation.

A word on this clone: Its antigen is unknown. The input lacks base qualities; no much larger clone sits a single base away.

The immunoSEQ Assay, a bias-controlled multiplex PCR, was used to amplify TCRbeta CDR3 regions from genomic DNA. On the authors' methods: Nucleated cell counts per sample were estimated from amplification of reference gene primers within the assay. Sequence reads were collapsed and filtered to measure the absolute abundance of every unique TCRbeta CDR3 rearrangement. For each sample, productive Simpson clonality was calculated as the square root of Simpson's diversity index over productive rearrangements. As stored in TCRdb, this immuneACCESS dataset retains in-frame rearrangements with V and J assigned. A fraction of the clones does not appear; measured against another copy, unresolved V genes explain less than half of the discrepancy, and the remainder lacks a known reason. V, J and clone size derive from that table, while D and trimming were established from the DNA sequence. For this sample there are some 490,000 clones; approximately 91% appear just once. In total, the top ten clones hold around 8% of the sample.

This chain is built from TRBV27 and TRBJ2-1, with 10 bases matching TRBD1. The receptor was derived from a woman between 55 and 75 years old who had recovered from COVID-19. Sequenced input: PBMCs or T cells enriched from blood (not recorded which). At the DNA level, the sequence is TGTGCCAGCAGTTTTCCGGGACAGGGGAAGGGGAATGAGCAGTTCTTC. It is translated as CASSFPGQGKGNEQFF.